Shown below are 22 T cell receptor beta chains from a single sample sequenced in a study of blood T cells in healthy people across ages. A second PCR, run for about 6 to 11 cycles, used a sample-barcoded 5' primer plus a J-beta primer mix. TCRdb re-called the 5' RACE reads through MiXCR, storing one row per CDR3 protein. The sample lists 800,000 or so distinct CDR3 sequences, 62% occurring once. The specimen was blood. The source of these receptors is a man aged 30 to 39 in good health.

The gene calls are TRBV4-3 and TRBJ1-2, with D unclear. CDR1 LGHNA and CDR2 YSLEER come from the germline V gene. The CDR3 is 15 amino acids. Trimming pared 0 bases from V and 8 bases from J, leaving 16 bases between. This CDR3 is CASSQDTTAERGYTF. The CDR3 region has the DNA TGCGCCAGCAGCCAAGATACCACAGCCGAACGAGGCTACACCTTC.

The gene calls are TRBV2 and TRBJ2-5; D is unresolved. The germline gives CDR1 SNHLY, CDR2 FYNNEI. The CDR3 totals 15 residues. V lost 1 base and J lost 1, with 10 bases in between. The CDR3 nucleotides are TGTGCCAGCAGTGAAGGTCTTCAGGCCCAAGAGACCCAGTACTTC. Its translation: CASSEGLQAQETQYF.

J is TRBJ2-5 and V is TRBV18; possibly TRBD1 for D (6 bases). The tail of the sequence fits TRBJ2-7 better, so the J call may be wrong. CDR3 length: 16 amino acids. CDR1 is KGHSH, CDR2 LQKENI, per germline. The CDR3 DNA is TGTGCCAGCTCACCAGAGAGGGCAGGGGTATGGTACGAGCAGTACTTC. It encodes CASSPERAGVWYEQYF.

This clonotype has more than one count but fewer than ten. The CDR3 nucleotides are TGTGCCAGCAGCCAGGGGGCCCACGAGCAGTACTTC. Translating gives CASSQGAHEQYF. The V and J genes are TRBV3-1 and TRBJ2-7, with D tentatively TRBD1 (6 bases). The CDR3 length is 12 residues. The V gene lost 3 bases and the J gene lost 5 bases, with 8 bases spanning the gap. Looked up from germline, CDR1 is LGHDT and CDR2 is YNNKEL (reference sequence).

The rearrangement links TRBV5-1 to TRBJ2-7; D might be TRBD1 (6 bases). With 2 bases removed from V and 3 bases from J, the gap between germline ends came to 9 bases. CDR3 size: 13 residues. From germline, CDR1 is SGHRS and CDR2 YFSETQ. The CDR3 spells CASSLPDSYEQYF. The CDR3 coding sequence is TGCGCCAGCAGCTTACCGGACAGCTACGAGCAGTACTTC.

The rearrangement joins TRBV6-6 to TRBJ2-4; D call uncertain. The end of the DNA aligns better with TRBJ2-7, so the J call may be wrong. The CDR3 contains 13 residues. The germline gives CDR1 MNHNY, CDR2 SVGAGI (reference sequence). CDR3 DNA sequence: TGTGCCAGCAGAGTTCAGGCTTCCTACGAGCAGTACTTC. This translates into CASRVQASYEQYF.

This clonotype appeared once. V gene TRBV20-1 combines with J gene TRBJ1-6, with TRBD1 matching over 7 bases. Germline-derived CDR1 and CDR2 are DFQATT and SNEGSKA (reference sequence). This CDR3 has 13 residues. Trimming at V came to 3 bases and at J to 8 bases, leaving 4 bases not matched to a gene. The CDR3 region has the DNA TGCAGTGCTAGGACAGGGTGGCATTCACCCCTCCACTTT. Its protein product is CSARTGWHSPLHF.

J is TRBJ1-1 and V is TRBV28, with D maybe TRBD1 (6 bases). Germline CDR1 and CDR2: MDHEN and SYDVKM. Trimming cost V 6 bases and J 0 bases, with 17 bases left between them. The CDR3 has 16 amino acids. This CDR3 is CASRLRSGALNTEAFF. In DNA form, the CDR3 reads TGTGCCAGCAGACTAAGATCAGGGGCGCTGAACACTGAAGCTTTCTTT.

The chain uses TRBV7-3 and TRBJ1-2; D may be TRBD1 (5 bases). Trimming removed 2 bases from V and 7 bases from J, with 11 bases in between. This CDR3 is 13 amino acids long. Germline V gives CDR1 SGHTA, CDR2 FQGTGA. In DNA, the CDR3 is TGTGCCAGCAGCTTACAAGGGGAGGGTGGCTACACCTTC. Protein product: CASSLQGEGGYTF.

There are a few counts of this clonotype. This rearrangement joins TRBV6-5 to TRBJ2-1; 7 bases align to TRBD1. The CDR3 extends over 14 amino acids. Per the germline V gene, CDR1 is MNHEY and CDR2 is SVGAGI. V lost 2 bases and J lost 5; bases outside the gene matches: 3. The CDR3 DNA sequence: TGTGCCAGCAGTTACGCCGACAGGGACAATGAGCAGTTCTTC. Protein: CASSYADRDNEQFF.

V and J are TRBV2 and TRBJ2-4; 8 nucleotides align to TRBD1. Gene TRBJ2-7 matches the end of the DNA better, so the J call may be wrong. The CDR3 consists of 13 residues. Germline assignment: CDR1 SNHLY and CDR2 FYNNEI. As DNA, the CDR3 is TGTGCCAGCCCCGGACAGGGAAGGTACGAGCAGTACTTC. Protein sequence: CASPGQGRYEQYF.

CDR3 amino acids: CASSQDVYNSPLHF. The CDR3, as DNA: TGCGCCAGCAGCCAAGATGTATATAATTCACCCCTCCACTTT. The V and J genes are TRBV4-3 and TRBJ1-6; D gene unclear. The length of the CDR3 is 14 residues. V was pared by 0 bases and J by 4 bases, with 4 bases between. Germline V gives CDR1 LGHNA, CDR2 YSLEER.

V and J are TRBV5-5 and TRBJ2-2; possibly TRBD2 for D (5 bases). The CDR3 spans 16 residues. Germline V gives CDR1 SGHKS, CDR2 YYEKEE (reference sequence). Trimming took 4 bases from V and 6 from J, leaving 19 bases between them. CDR3 in DNA: TGTGCCAGCAGCCGGCCGGACTCCTTCCGGGCCGGGGAGCTGTTTTTT. Its translation is CASSRPDSFRAGELFF.

A note on this clonotype: A read error may produce the germline difference seen at one junction end. The genes are TRBV12-3 or TRBV12-4 and TRBJ1-2; a possible D gene is TRBD1 (6 bases). CDR3 length equals 13 residues. CDR3 sequence: CGSTLRGARGYTF. The CDR3 DNA follows: TGTGGCAGCACCTTGAGGGGGGCGCGAGGCTACACCTTC.

This clonotype was counted only a few times. This chain uses TRBV4-3 with TRBJ1-5; D gene unclear. This CDR3 spans 13 amino acids. V was trimmed by 0 bases and J by 15 bases, leaving 15 bases between them. Germline assignment: CDR1 LGHNA and CDR2 YSLEER. CDR3 sequence reads: CASSQDRQALRHF. CDR3 DNA: TGCGCCAGCAGCCAAGATCGGCAGGCCCTGAGGCATTTT.

The chain uses TRBV27 and TRBJ2-4; tentatively, D is TRBD2 (5 bases). V gave up 6 bases and J gave up 2 bases, with 17 bases separating them. This CDR3 region has 16 residues. Germline CDR1 is MNHEY and CDR2 is SMNVEV (reference sequence). CDR3 residues: CASSHVGSWSKNIQYF. Written as DNA, the CDR3 is TGTGCCAGCAGCCACGTGGGGAGCTGGTCCAAAAACATTCAGTACTTC.

The chain recombines TRBV3-1 with TRBJ2-7; TRBD2 matches 7 bases. V trimming: 4 bases; J trimming: 3 bases; junction bases outside the gene matches: 9. CDR3 length: 15 amino acids. Germline loops: CDR1 LGHDT, CDR2 YNNKEL (reference sequence). CDR3 DNA: TGTGCCAGCAGCCCCTCGGCGGGGGTACGCTACGAGCAGTACTTC. This gives the protein CASSPSAGVRYEQYF.

This sequence joins TRBV7-2 and TRBJ2-7; D is unresolved. The length of the CDR3 is 12 residues. The ends were cut back, 1 base at V and 6 bases at J, with 7 bases in the middle. Germline CDR1 reads SGHTA; CDR2 reads FQGNSA. Here the CDR3 reads CASSLDSTEQYF. CDR3 DNA sequence: TGTGCCAGCAGCTTAGATAGTACCGAGCAGTACTTC.

This clonotype was seen a handful of times. V gene TRBV6-5 combines with J gene TRBJ2-5, with D perhaps TRBD1 or TRBD2 (6 bases each). The germline V and J ends were trimmed by 6 bases and 1 base, with 12 bases remaining between them. Germline V gene data show CDR1 as MNHEY and CDR2 as SVGAGI. The CDR3 runs 14 residues. CDR3 sequence: CASSSGGLQETQYF. The CDR3 DNA is TGTGCCAGCAGCTCCGGGGGCCTCCAAGAGACCCAGTACTTC.

About this clonotype itself: The junction and the germline gene differ at one end; a read error may be behind it. CDR3 residues: CANSLTNRGGQETQYF. In DNA, the CDR3 is TGTGCCAACAGCTTAACCAACCGAGGGGGCCAAGAGACCCAGTACTTC. The genes are TRBV7-3 and TRBJ2-5, with D perhaps matching TRBD1 (6 bases). CDR1 and CDR2 from the germline V gene are SGHTA and FQGTGA. This CDR3 is built from 16 residues.

The chain joins TRBV29-1 to TRBJ2-7; D may be TRBD2 (6 bases). CDR1 is SQVTM and CDR2 is ANQGSEA in the germline V gene. Trimming cost V 3 bases and J 4 bases, with 19 bases left between them. The CDR3 extends over 15 amino acids. This CDR3 reads CSVEGGIFPNYEQYF. CDR3 nucleotides: TGCAGCGTTGAGGGAGGCATCTTTCCCAATTACGAGCAGTACTTC.

The chain recombines TRBV7-2 with TRBJ1-1; D is unresolved. CDR3 length equals 11 residues. Germline values: CDR1 SGHTA, CDR2 FQGNSA. The V gene lost 3 bases and the J gene lost 7 bases, with 6 bases spanning the gap. The CDR3 protein is CASSFGREAFF. The CDR3, as DNA: TGTGCCAGCAGCTTCGGACGTGAAGCTTTCTTT.